This entry lists 8 T cell receptor beta chains sequenced from one sample in a study of vaccination effects on CD4 cells after COVID-19. Their antigen targets remain unknown. Some clones are missing from TCRdb's copy, which holds only in-frame ones; the method was immunoSEQ multiplex PCR. The sample has some 40,000 clones; about 67% are singletons. Scientists isolated CD4+ T cells after a roughly ten-day culture period ended. Participants were given two doses of BNT162b2 or mRNA-1273 vaccine. Source: CD4+ T cells from PBMCs cultured without peptide, taken after COVID-19 vaccination. All receptors derive from a human donor who received a COVID-19 vaccine.

This clone was seen only once. The chain uses TRBV5-1 and TRBJ1-2; TRBD1 matches 7 bases. The CDR3 has 14 amino acids. The V and J ends lost 3 bases and 2 bases, in that order; junction bases with no gene match: 4. The germline V gene has CDR1 SGHRS and CDR2 YFSETQ. The CDR3 DNA reads as TGCGCCAGCAGCTCAACACAGGGGAACTATGGCTACACCTTC. Translating it yields CASSSTQGNYGYTF.

In this sample, this clone turned up a few times. The chain uses TRBV5-1 and TRBJ2-7, with D possibly matching TRBD1 (5 bases). Germline V gene sequence: CDR1 SGHRS, CDR2 YFSETQ. The V gene lost 1 base and the J gene lost 4 bases, with 12 bases spanning the gap. The CDR3 has 14 amino acids. The CDR3 here is CASSLRGRAYEQYF. The CDR3 DNA follows: TGCGCCAGCAGCTTGAGGGGCAGGGCGTACGAGCAGTACTTC. The full variable domain, completed using reference TRBV5-1 and TRBJ2-7, is KAGVTQTPRYLIKTRGQQVTLSCSPISGHRSVSWYQQTPGQGLQFLFEYFSETQRNKGNFPGRFSGRQFSNSRSEMNVSTLELGDSALYLCASSLRGRAYEQYFGPGTRLTVT.

This chain connects TRBV19 to TRBJ1-1, with 10 bases matching TRBD1. The CDR3 is 14 amino acids. V lost 3 bases and J lost 5; bases outside the gene matches: 3. Germline CDR1 LNHDA, CDR2 SQIVND (reference sequence). The CDR3 nucleotides read TGTGCCAGTAGTATTGACAGGGGGCGAACTGAAGCTTTCTTT. It encodes CASSIDRGRTEAFF.

The chain has TRBV5-1 and TRBJ1-1; weak D call: TRBD1 (6 bases). This CDR3 has 15 residues. Germline CDR1 SGHRS, CDR2 YFSETQ. Deletions cut 0 bases from V and 6 bases from J, with 15 bases between. This CDR3 is CASSLEGGPGSEAFF. CDR3 coding DNA: TGCGCCAGCAGCTTGGAGGGGGGGCCGGGGTCTGAAGCTTTCTTT.

This clone was seen a single time. The chain is built from TRBV30 and TRBJ1-2; 7 positions match TRBD1. Germline lookup yields CDR1 GTSNPN and CDR2 SVGIG (reference sequence). J gave up 7 bases and V 3 bases, and 8 bases lay outside the gene matches. This CDR3 contains 13 residues. The CDR3 nucleotides are TGTGCCTGGAGCCCGACAGGGAGAACTGGCTACACCTTC. It is translated as CAWSPTGRTGYTF.

This clone was observed a single time. J is TRBJ2-3 and V is TRBV7-6, with 12 positions matching TRBD2. Trimming cost V 4 bases and J 0 bases; bases outside gene matches: 5. The CDR3 loop spans 17 amino acids. Per germline, CDR1 SGHVS and CDR2 FNYEAQ. CDR3 nucleotide sequence: TGTGCCAGCAGCTATGGACTAGCGGGAAGTAGCACAGATACGCAGTATTTT. Protein: CASSYGLAGSSTDTQYF.

CDR3 DNA sequence: TGTGCCAGCAGCAAAGCGGGGCGCGATGGGAGGAGACGAGAGACCCAGTACTTC. It yields the protein CASSKAGRDGRRRETQYF. This rearrangement joins TRBV21-1 to TRBJ2-5; TRBD2, as called in the table, went unchecked against the DNA. TRBV21-1 is a pseudogene segment. The CDR3 covers 18 residues.

The V and J genes are TRBV7-8 and TRBJ2-3, with 7 bases aligning to TRBD1. Germline V lookup: CDR1 SGHVS, CDR2 FQNEAQ. CDR3 length: 14 residues. Trimming took 5 bases from V and 4 from J; bases not matched to a gene: 6. In DNA form, the CDR3 reads TGTGCCAGCAGCCCCACAGGGGCTGCAGATACGCAGTATTTT. Translating gives CASSPTGAADTQYF.